The 28 T cell receptor beta chains in this list originate from one sample, sequenced in a study of glioma-infiltrating T cells after dendritic cell vaccination. The time point here: after dendritic cell vaccination, including at tumor progression/relapse. TCRdb's copy holds only in-frame clones and misses some; the assay was immunoSEQ multiplex PCR. The data contain more than 95,000 clones, 80% of them singletons. The specimen was blood, collected after dendritic cell vaccination. Receptors were obtained from a human donor with glioblastoma.

This chain links TRBV25-1 with TRBJ1-2; 11 positions agree with TRBD1. The ends lost 6 bases at V and 5 bases at J; junction bases unmatched: 8. Germline CDR1 is MGHDK and CDR2 is SYGVNS. The CDR3 is 15 residues long. The CDR3 loop is CASRPTGTGGYGYTF. CDR3 nucleotides: TGTGCCAGCAGACCAACCGGGACAGGGGGATATGGCTACACCTTC.

V usage is TRBV6-1 and J usage is TRBJ2-7; the match to TRBD1 covers 7 bases. V dropped 5 bases and J dropped 3; count of bases not matched to a gene: 4. Germline V gene lookup returns CDR1 MNHNS and CDR2 SASEGT. The CDR3 length is 13 residues. DNA for the CDR3: TGTGCCAGCAGTCCCGGACAGGACTACGAGCAGTACTTC. Its protein is CASSPGQDYEQYF.

This clone was seen just once. The chain has TRBV7-6 and TRBJ2-7; TRBD1 aligns across 12 bases. Germline values: CDR1 SGHVS, CDR2 FNYEAQ. The V and J ends lost 4 bases and 7 bases, in that order; junction bases with no gene match: 11. The CDR3 loop spans 16 amino acids. CDR3 nucleotides: TGTGCCAGCAGCTCCCCCGGGGGACAGGGGGCGCGTGAGCAGTACTTC. It yields the protein CASSSPGGQGAREQYF.

A note on this clone: At one boundary the junction diverges from the germline segment, which might be a read error. This sequence joins TRBV7-7 and TRBJ2-7; unclear D gene. Per germline, CDR1 SSHAT and CDR2 FNYEAQ (reference sequence). The CDR3 length is 15 residues. The CDR3 loop reads CASSLGDGSSYEQYF. CDR3 bases: TGTGCTAGCAGCTTAGGAGACGGGTCCTCCTACGAGCAGTACTTC. The full variable domain, its missing parts supplied by reference TRBV7-7 and TRBJ2-7, is GAGVSQSPRYKVTKRGQDVTLRCDPISSHATLYWYQQALGQGPEFLTYFNYEAQPDKSGLPSDRFSAERPEGSISTLTIQRTEQRDSAMYRCASSLGDGSSYEQYFGPGTRLTVT.

V and J are TRBV12-5 and TRBJ2-2, with TRBD1 matching over 10 bases. The CDR3 spans 15 residues. Germline assignment: CDR1 LGHNT and CDR2 FRNRAP. The junction had 4 bases not matched to a gene; V was cut back by 5 bases and J by 4 bases. CDR3 protein: CASGVGQGLTGELFF. For the CDR3, the DNA is TGTGCTAGTGGTGTGGGACAGGGGCTCACCGGGGAGCTGTTTTTT.

CDR3 loop: CASSQDSVDEQFF. The CDR3 DNA reads TGTGCCAGTAGCCAGGACAGCGTCGATGAGCAGTTCTTC. This chain joins TRBV19 and TRBJ2-1; a possible D gene is TRBD1 (6 bases). Between the trimmed V and J ends, which lost 6 bases and 8 bases, there was a span of 14 bases. The CDR3 contains 13 residues. CDR1 and CDR2 from the germline V gene are LNHDA and SQIVND (reference sequence).

This CDR3 is CASSGQYTEAFF. DNA for the CDR3: TGTGCCAGCAGTGGACAGTACACTGAAGCTTTCTTT. This chain links TRBV2 with TRBJ1-1, with D possibly being TRBD1 (5 bases). The CDR3 runs to 12 residues. CDR1 is SNHLY, CDR2 FYNNEI, per germline. The V gene lost 4 bases and the J gene lost 3 bases, with 6 bases spanning the gap.

Here the CDR3 DNA reads TGTGCCAGCAGCCCCGACACCTACGAGCAGTACTTC. It specifies CASSPDTYEQYF. The V gene is TRBV12-1, the J gene TRBJ2-7; the DNA was not compared with TRBD1, the D call given in the table. TRBV12-1 is annotated as a pseudogene. This CDR3 is built from 12 residues.

This clone was recorded a few times. The rearrangement joins TRBV18 to TRBJ1-3, with D hard to call. CDR1 is KGHSH and CDR2 is LQKENI in the germline V gene. CDR3 length: 16 amino acids. Trimming stripped 3 bases from V and 4 bases from J, with 16 bases between. The CDR3 is CASSPRLRGSGNTIYF. In nucleotides, the CDR3 is TGTGCCAGCTCACCCCGACTCCGGGGATCCGGAAACACCATATATTTT.

The CDR3 region has the DNA TGTGCCAGCAGTTTACCCGAGGCGGGAGTTGTTACGGAGCTGTTTTTT. It translates to CASSLPEAGVVTELFF. The chain couples TRBV28 to TRBJ2-2, with 7 bases that match TRBD2. V lost 2 bases to trimming and J lost 10 bases; unmatched junction nucleotides: 13. The CDR3 loop spans 16 amino acids. Germline CDR1 and CDR2: MDHEN and SYDVKM.

The chain links TRBV5-6 to TRBJ2-7, with D perhaps matching TRBD1 (5 bases). Germline V lookup: CDR1 SGHDT, CDR2 YYEEEE. This CDR3 comprises 12 residues. Trimming left V 1 base short and J 7 bases short, with 9 bases between. DNA of the CDR3: TGTGCCAGCAGCTTGACACAGGCTGAGCAGTACTTC. Translating it yields CASSLTQAEQYF.

This chain joins TRBV6-1 and TRBJ2-1, with no clear D. The CDR3 runs to 12 residues. CDR1 and CDR2 (germline): MNHNS, SASEGT. V dropped 8 bases and J dropped 3 bases, with 8 bases sitting between them. The CDR3 DNA reads TGTGCCAGCGGCGGCAACTACAATGAGCAGTTCTTC. Its translation: CASGGNYNEQFF.

CDR3 protein: CAISETVNYGYTF. The CDR3 coding sequence is TGTGCCATCAGTGAGACAGTTAACTATGGCTACACCTTC. The gene calls are TRBV10-3 and TRBJ1-2; unclear D gene. The CDR3 has 13 amino acids. V gave up 2 bases and J gave up 1 base, with 5 bases separating them. From germline, CDR1 is ENHRY and CDR2 SYGVKD.

This chain links TRBV9 with TRBJ2-7; TRBD1 agrees at 7 bases. CDR3 length equals 16 residues. Germline V lookup: CDR1 SGDLS, CDR2 YYNGEE. Losses at the gene ends were 0 bases for V and 4 bases for J; bases not matched to a gene: 10. DNA for the CDR3: TGTGCCAGCAGCGTAGGATCTTCGGGACAGATTTACGAGCAGTACTTC. Its translation: CASSVGSSGQIYEQYF.

The chain joins TRBV27 to TRBJ1-2; tentatively, D is TRBD1 (5 bases). V lost 6 bases to trimming and J lost 8 bases, with 25 bases between them. The germline V gene encodes CDR1 MNHEY and CDR2 SMNVEV (reference sequence). The CDR3 is 16 residues long. The CDR3 DNA follows: TGTGCCAGCAGGCGGGCTAACCTACGGGGGGTGGGCGGCTACACCTTC. Its translation: CASRRANLRGVGGYTF.

The count of this clone is one. This chain uses TRBV27 with TRBJ2-5; the match to TRBD2 covers 7 bases. The CDR3 runs to 14 residues. The germline gives CDR1 MNHEY, CDR2 SMNVEV (reference sequence). The junction had 4 bases not matched to a gene; V was cut back by 2 bases and J by 4 bases. The CDR3 sequence: CASSLVPGGETQYF. For the CDR3, the DNA is TGTGCCAGCAGTTTAGTCCCGGGAGGAGAGACCCAGTACTTC.

This rearrangement joins TRBV7-8 to TRBJ1-1; TRBD1 agrees at 7 bases. This CDR3 is 14 amino acids long. Per germline, CDR1 SGHVS and CDR2 FQNEAQ. Trimming removed 5 bases from V and 5 bases from J; junction bases left unmatched: 8. CDR3 DNA sequence: TGTGCCAGCAGCCTAAATTCAGGGGGAACTGAAGCTTTCTTT. Protein product: CASSLNSGGTEAFF.

This chain joins TRBV7-9 and TRBJ1-5; a weak D match, TRBD1 (5 bases). CDR1 and CDR2 from the germline V gene are SEHNR and FQNEAQ (reference sequence). Deletions cut 0 bases from V and 3 bases from J, with 9 bases between. CDR3 length equals 15 residues. CDR3 coding DNA: TGTGCCAGCAGCTTAGCCGGAGGGGCCAATCAGCCCCAGCATTTT. This gives the protein CASSLAGGANQPQHF.

J is TRBJ2-7 and V is TRBV18, with 9 bases fitting TRBD1. J lost 4 bases, V lost 3 bases, and 1 base had no gene match. The germline V gene has CDR1 KGHSH and CDR2 LQKENI. The CDR3 totals 13 residues. As DNA, the CDR3 is TGTGCCAGCTCACCTGGGACAGGGTACGAGCAGTACTTC. This encodes CASSPGTGYEQYF. Full variable domain (outside the CDR3, taken from reference TRBV18 and TRBJ2-7): NAGVMQNPRHLVRRRGQEARLRCSPMKGHSHVYWYRQLPEEGLKFMVYLQKENIIDESGMPKERFSAEFPKEGPSILRIQQVVRGDSAAYFCASSPGTGYEQYFGPGTRLTVT.

The chain carries TRBV6-6 and TRBJ1-2; 7 bases match TRBD1. With V trimmed by 2 bases and J by 4 bases, 10 bases remained unmatched. This CDR3 is 16 amino acids long. In germline, CDR1 is MNHNY, CDR2 SVGAGI (reference sequence). The CDR3 region has the DNA TGTGCCAGCAGTTACCGATCACAGGGGATCTTCTATGGCTACACCTTC. Its protein is CASSYRSQGIFYGYTF.

This clone came up once. The V gene is TRBV7-8, the J gene TRBJ2-7; the D gene is possibly TRBD2 (5 bases). Deletions cut 6 bases from V and 9 bases from J, with 15 bases between. The CDR3 consists of 12 residues. The V gene's germline CDR1 is SGHVS and CDR2 FQNEAQ. CDR3 sequence (DNA): TGTGCCAGCAGAACAGCAACGAGCGGGCAGTACTTC. This codes for CASRTATSGQYF.

The V call is TRBV10-3, the J call TRBJ1-2, with D possibly TRBD1 on 6 matching bases. The germline V and J ends were trimmed by 4 bases and 4 bases, with 10 bases remaining between them. The CDR3 spans 13 residues. Germline values: CDR1 ENHRY, CDR2 SYGVKD. This chain's CDR3 is CAISGLGAYGYTF. CDR3 nucleotides: TGTGCCATCAGTGGTCTGGGGGCCTATGGCTACACCTTC.

The chain is built from TRBV9 and TRBJ2-3, with D tentatively TRBD1 (5 bases). V dropped 4 bases and J dropped 0 bases, with 9 bases sitting between them. CDR1 and CDR2 (germline): SGDLS, YYNGEE. CDR3 length equals 14 residues. The CDR3 nucleotides read TGTGCCAGCAGCAAAGGGGATAGCACAGATACGCAGTATTTT. It encodes CASSKGDSTDTQYF.

The gene calls are TRBV9 and TRBJ2-1; 9 positions match TRBD2. CDR1 SGDLS and CDR2 YYNGEE come from the germline V gene. Trimming cost V 5 bases and J 2 bases; bases outside gene matches: 17. CDR3 length: 19 residues. The CDR3 loop reads CASRGSTIRLAVTYNEQFF. The CDR3 DNA is TGTGCCAGCAGGGGTTCTACCATACGACTAGCGGTTACCTACAATGAGCAGTTCTTC.

The chain joins TRBV5-6 to TRBJ2-4; D unclear. The V and J ends lost 2 bases and 6 bases respectively, with 12 bases between them. The CDR3 spans 14 residues. Germline V gene sequence: CDR1 SGHDT, CDR2 YYEEEE. The CDR3 loop reads CASSFQQTGNIQYF. The CDR3 DNA reads TGTGCCAGCAGCTTCCAGCAGACGGGAAACATTCAGTACTTC.

This clone was seen a few times. The chain combines TRBV4-2 with TRBJ2-5; 10 bases line up with TRBD2. Germline V gene data show CDR1 as LGHNA and CDR2 as YNFKEQ. The CDR3 is made up of 16 amino acids. V dropped 5 bases and J dropped 5; count of bases not matched to a gene: 11. This CDR3 is CASSSPPAGGPETQYF. DNA for the CDR3: TGTGCCAGCAGCTCCCCTCCAGCGGGAGGGCCGGAGACCCAGTACTTC.

The CDR3 here is CATSRDRTSGEQYF. CDR3 in DNA: TGTGCCACCAGCAGAGATCGGACTTCCGGCGAGCAGTACTTC. The chain employs TRBV15 and TRBJ2-7; possibly TRBD2 for D (5 bases). Trimming cost V 0 bases and J 6 bases, with 12 bases left between them. The CDR3 has 14 amino acids. Germline lookup yields CDR1 LNHNV and CDR2 YYDKDF (reference sequence).

The genes are TRBV7-9 and TRBJ1-2, with 10 nucleotides matching TRBD1. This CDR3 has 15 residues. Per the germline V gene, CDR1 is SEHNR and CDR2 is FQNEAQ (reference sequence). V shed 7 bases, J shed 2 bases, and the junction held 7 bases outside the gene matches. CDR3 in amino acids: CASTSPGQGNYGYTF. The DNA for the CDR3 is TGTGCCAGCACCAGTCCGGGACAGGGGAACTATGGCTACACCTTC.